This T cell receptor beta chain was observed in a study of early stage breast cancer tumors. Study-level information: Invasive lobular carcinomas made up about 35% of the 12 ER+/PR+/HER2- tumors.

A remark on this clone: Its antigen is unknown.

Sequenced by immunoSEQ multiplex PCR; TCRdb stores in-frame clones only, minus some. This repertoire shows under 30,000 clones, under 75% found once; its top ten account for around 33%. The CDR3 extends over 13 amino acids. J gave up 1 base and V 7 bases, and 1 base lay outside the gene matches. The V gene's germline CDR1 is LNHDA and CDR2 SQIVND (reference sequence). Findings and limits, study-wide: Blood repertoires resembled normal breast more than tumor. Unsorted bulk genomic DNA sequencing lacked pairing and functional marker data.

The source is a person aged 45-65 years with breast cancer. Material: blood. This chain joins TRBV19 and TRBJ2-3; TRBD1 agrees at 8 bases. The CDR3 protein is CASMGQGTDTQYF. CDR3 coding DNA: TGTGCCAGTATGGGACAGGGCACAGATACGCAGTATTTT.